The 13 T cell receptor beta chains reported below all come from one sample, sequenced in a study of cytomegalovirus exposure and HLA in healthy donors. A multiplex PCR was run with 60 Vbeta primers and 13 Jbeta primers. The repertoire was sequenced with immunoSEQ multiplex PCR; TCRdb's copy has only in-frame clones and lacks some. The sample lists approximately 130,000 clones; around 81% were seen once. The sample consisted of PBMCs. The receptor set was obtained from a woman aged 40 to 49 in good health and CMV-seronegative.

This sequence joins TRBV5-4 and TRBJ2-3; 7 nucleotides match TRBD2. Germline CDR1 reads SGHNT; CDR2 reads YYREEE (reference sequence). Unmatched junction bases numbered 12, after V lost 4 bases and J lost 1 base. The CDR3 totals 17 residues. The DNA for the CDR3 is TGTGCCAGCAGCCCGAAGGGAGCGGGGCGGGGCACAGATACGCAGTATTTT. Translation gives CASSPKGAGRGTDTQYF.

This clone turned up a few times. The chain is built from TRBV5-1 and TRBJ1-4; unclear D gene. CDR3 size: 15 residues. Germline CDR1 reads SGHRS; CDR2 reads YFSETQ. V lost 0 bases and J 4 bases, leaving 10 bases between the germline ends. CDR3 residues: CASSLGSGNNEKLFF. The DNA of the CDR3 is TGCGCCAGCAGCTTGGGATCGGGGAATAATGAAAAACTGTTTTTT. Filled out from reference TRBV5-1 and TRBJ1-4, the complete variable domain reads KAGVTQTPRYLIKTRGQQVTLSCSPISGHRSVSWYQQTPGQGLQFLFEYFSETQRNKGNFPGRFSGRQFSNSRSEMNVSTLELGDSALYLCASSLGSGNNEKLFFGSGTQLSVL.

This clone has only a few counts. The CDR3 loop reads CASRMGRQGLAFF. DNA of the CDR3: TGTGCCAGCAGGATGGGGCGCCAAGGGCTAGCTTTCTTT. The chain is built from TRBV6-1 and TRBJ1-1, with a tentative D call TRBD1 (5 bases). V was trimmed by 6 bases and J by 10 bases, leaving 18 bases between them. The CDR3 is made up of 13 amino acids. Germline V gene lookup returns CDR1 MNHNS and CDR2 SASEGT.

The J gene is TRBJ1-5, the V gene TRBV7-6; perhaps TRBD1 as D (6 bases). Germline CDR1 reads SGHVS; CDR2 reads FNYEAQ. The V end lost 1 base, the J end lost 6 bases, and 16 bases lay between the germline ends. The CDR3 consists of 16 residues. In DNA form, the CDR3 reads TGTGCCAGCAGCTTAGGCTCACAGGGCGGAGGTCAGCCCCAGCATTTT. Residues: CASSLGSQGGGQPQHF.

The chain recombines TRBV11-2 with TRBJ2-1, with unresolved D. Looked up from germline, CDR1 is SGHAT and CDR2 is FQNNGV. This CDR3 has 13 residues. With 3 bases removed from V and 8 bases from J, the gap between germline ends came to 11 bases. CDR3 DNA sequence: TGTGCCAGCAGCTTCGTCCCCAGGTATGAGCAGTTCTTC. Translating it yields CASSFVPRYEQFF.

This sequence joins TRBV27 and TRBJ2-5; 9 nucleotides line up with TRBD1. The J call is in doubt because the DNA end fits TRBJ2-7 better. The V gene's germline CDR1 is MNHEY and CDR2 SMNVEV (reference sequence). CDR3 length: 16 amino acids. CDR3 in amino acids: CASSLGGDREIHEQYF. The CDR3 DNA reads TGTGCCAGCAGTTTGGGGGGGGACAGGGAGATCCACGAGCAGTACTTC.

The rearrangement links TRBV7-9 to TRBJ1-4; 7 bases are shared with TRBD1. This CDR3 spans 16 amino acids. Germline V CDR1 and CDR2: SEHNR, FQNEAQ (reference sequence). Trimming removed 4 bases from V and 5 bases from J; junction bases left unmatched: 10. The CDR3 sequence: CASSSLGDRENEKLFF. The CDR3 coding sequence is TGTGCCAGCAGCTCACTAGGAGACAGGGAGAATGAAAAACTGTTTTTT.

The chain is built from TRBV7-2 and TRBJ1-1, with D unresolved. This CDR3 contains 14 residues. Trimming left V 4 bases short and J 4 bases short, with 13 bases between. The germline gives CDR1 SGHTA, CDR2 FQGNSA. CDR3 residues: CASSSNGVFTEAFF. Here the CDR3 DNA reads TGTGCCAGCAGCTCCAACGGGGTCTTCACTGAAGCTTTCTTT.

The chain employs TRBV19 and TRBJ1-1; 9 bases align to TRBD1. Germline V gives CDR1 LNHDA, CDR2 SQIVND (reference sequence). The CDR3 consists of 15 residues. V dropped 4 bases and J dropped 0; count of bases not matched to a gene: 3. The CDR3 sequence is CASSNRGPVNTEAFF. In DNA form, the CDR3 reads TGTGCCAGTAGTAACAGGGGGCCGGTGAACACTGAAGCTTTCTTT.

The sample holds one count of this clone. The V call is TRBV5-1, the J call TRBJ2-1, with 10 bases fitting TRBD2. Germline V gene lookup returns CDR1 SGHRS and CDR2 YFSETQ. With V trimmed by 4 bases and J by 6 bases, 10 bases remained unmatched. The length of the CDR3 is 16 residues. The CDR3 loop reads CASSGRASGSVNEQFF. For the CDR3, the DNA is TGCGCCAGCAGCGGGCGGGCTAGCGGGAGTGTCAATGAGCAGTTCTTC.

V is TRBV7-2 and J is TRBJ1-3, with 7 bases fitting TRBD1. Germline CDR1 SGHTA, CDR2 FQGNSA. Trimming at V came to 5 bases and at J to 0 bases, leaving 4 bases not matched to a gene. The CDR3 has 15 amino acids. CDR3 bases: TGTGCCAGCAGCACCACAGGGGACTCTGGAAACACCATATATTTT. Its protein product is CASSTTGDSGNTIYF.

The rearrangement joins TRBV7-3 to TRBJ2-1, with TRBD2 matching over 9 bases. This CDR3 is built from 16 residues. V trimming: 4 bases; J trimming: 6 bases; junction bases outside the gene matches: 10. The germline V gene encodes CDR1 SGHTA and CDR2 FQGTGA. CDR3 nucleotide sequence: TGTGCCAGCAGCTCCCGTAGCGGGGGAGGGGTCAATGAGCAGTTCTTC. This encodes CASSSRSGGGVNEQFF.

The gene calls are TRBV6-5 and TRBJ1-2; 9 bases agree with TRBD1. V was clipped by 5 bases and J by 9 bases; unmatched bases: 13. Germline V gene lookup returns CDR1 MNHEY and CDR2 SVGAGI. CDR3 length equals 15 residues. Here the CDR3 DNA reads TGTGCCAGCAGTCGACTGATAGAGACAGGGGGGAGCTACACCTTC. It encodes CASSRLIETGGSYTF.